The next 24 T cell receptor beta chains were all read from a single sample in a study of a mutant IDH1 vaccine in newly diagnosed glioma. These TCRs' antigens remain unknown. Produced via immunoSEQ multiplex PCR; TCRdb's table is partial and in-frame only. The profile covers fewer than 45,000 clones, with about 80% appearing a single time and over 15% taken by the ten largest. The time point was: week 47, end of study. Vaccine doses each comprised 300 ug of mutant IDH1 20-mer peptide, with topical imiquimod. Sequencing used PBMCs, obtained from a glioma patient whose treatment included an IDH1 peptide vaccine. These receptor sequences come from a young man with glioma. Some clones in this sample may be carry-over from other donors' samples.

The CDR3 sequence: CASSLIGETQYF. DNA of the CDR3: TGTGCCAGCAGCTTAATTGGAGAGACCCAGTACTTC. This sequence joins TRBV7-9 and TRBJ2-5; D remains ambiguous. The CDR3 is made up of 12 amino acids. V was shortened by 2 bases and J by 4 bases, with 5 bases between the two germline ends. Germline lookup yields CDR1 SEHNR and CDR2 FQNEAQ (reference sequence).

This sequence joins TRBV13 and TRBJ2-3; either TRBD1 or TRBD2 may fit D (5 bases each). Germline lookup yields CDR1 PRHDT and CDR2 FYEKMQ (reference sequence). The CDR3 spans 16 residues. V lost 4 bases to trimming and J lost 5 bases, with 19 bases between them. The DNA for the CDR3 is TGTGCCAGCAGCTCTAGGGGCAGCCCCGCGGGAGATACGCAGTATTTT. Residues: CASSSRGSPAGDTQYF.

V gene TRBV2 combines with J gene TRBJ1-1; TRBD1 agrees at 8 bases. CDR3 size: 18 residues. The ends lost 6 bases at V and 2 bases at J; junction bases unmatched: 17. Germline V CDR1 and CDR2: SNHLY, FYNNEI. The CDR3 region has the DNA TGTGCCAGCAGGTTTATGGACAGGGATCCTTGGGTTAACACTGAAGCTTTCTTT. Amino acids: CASRFMDRDPWVNTEAFF. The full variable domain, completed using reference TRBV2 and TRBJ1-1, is EPEVTQTPSHQVTQMGQEVILRCVPISNHLYFYWYRQILGQKVEFLVSFYNNEISEKSEIFDDQFSVERPDGSNFTLKIRSTKLEDSAMYFCASRFMDRDPWVNTEAFFGQGTRLTVV.

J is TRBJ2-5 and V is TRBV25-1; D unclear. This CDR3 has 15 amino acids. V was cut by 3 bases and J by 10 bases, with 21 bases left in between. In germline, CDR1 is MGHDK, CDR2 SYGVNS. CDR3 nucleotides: TGTGCCAGCAGTGATTTACGCTCCAGCGCCCTAGGCCAGTACTTC. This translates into CASSDLRSSALGQYF.

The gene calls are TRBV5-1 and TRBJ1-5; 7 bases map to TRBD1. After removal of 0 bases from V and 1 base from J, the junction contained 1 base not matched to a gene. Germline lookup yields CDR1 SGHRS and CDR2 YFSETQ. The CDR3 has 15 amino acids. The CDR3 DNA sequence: TGCGCCAGCAGCTTGGGGGGACAGAGCAATCAGCCCCAGCATTTT. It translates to CASSLGGQSNQPQHF.

The CDR3 DNA reads TGCGCCAGCAGCTTGGAAGCGGCTATGGGGAACACTGAAGCTTTCTTT. Translation gives CASSLEAAMGNTEAFF. This chain links TRBV5-1 with TRBJ1-1; no definite D call. This CDR3 has 16 amino acids. Germline-derived CDR1 and CDR2 are SGHRS and YFSETQ. V was cut by 0 bases and J by 1 base, with 13 bases left in between.

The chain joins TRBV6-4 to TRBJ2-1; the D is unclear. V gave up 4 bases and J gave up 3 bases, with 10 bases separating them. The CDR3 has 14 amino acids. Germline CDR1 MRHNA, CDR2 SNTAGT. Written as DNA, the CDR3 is TGTGCCAGCAGTGCCAATCGAGGCTACAATGAGCAGTTCTTC. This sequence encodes CASSANRGYNEQFF.

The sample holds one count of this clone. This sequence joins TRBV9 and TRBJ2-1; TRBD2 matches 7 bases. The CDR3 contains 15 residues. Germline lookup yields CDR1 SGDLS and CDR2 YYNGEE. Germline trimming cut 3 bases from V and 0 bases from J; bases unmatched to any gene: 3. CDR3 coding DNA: TGTGCCAGCAGCGCTAGGGAGGGCTCCTACAATGAGCAGTTCTTC. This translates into CASSAREGSYNEQFF.

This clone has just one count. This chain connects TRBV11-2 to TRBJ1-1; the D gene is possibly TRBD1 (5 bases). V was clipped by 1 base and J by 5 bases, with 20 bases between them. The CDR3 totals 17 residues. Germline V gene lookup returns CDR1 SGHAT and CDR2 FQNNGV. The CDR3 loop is CASSLARGTGLLTEAFF. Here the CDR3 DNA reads TGTGCCAGCAGCTTAGCGAGGGGTACAGGACTTTTAACTGAAGCTTTCTTT. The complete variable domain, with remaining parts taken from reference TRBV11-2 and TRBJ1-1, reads EAGVAQSPRYKIIEKRQSVAFWCNPISGHATLYWYQQILGQGPKLLIQFQNNGVVDDSQLPKDRFSAERLKGVDSTLKIQPAKLEDSAVYLCASSLARGTGLLTEAFFGQGTRLTVV.

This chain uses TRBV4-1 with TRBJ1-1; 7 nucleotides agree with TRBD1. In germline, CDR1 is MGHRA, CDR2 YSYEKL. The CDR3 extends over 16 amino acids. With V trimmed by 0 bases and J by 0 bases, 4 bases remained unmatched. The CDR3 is CASSQDSGTVNTEAFF. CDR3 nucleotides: TGCGCCAGCAGCCAAGATTCAGGGACAGTGAACACTGAAGCTTTCTTT.

The CDR3 here is CASSPMKGAGTEAFF. The CDR3 region has the DNA TGTGCCAGCAGCCCCATGAAGGGGGCGGGCACTGAAGCTTTCTTT. V gene TRBV7-2 combines with J gene TRBJ1-1; 7 nucleotides match TRBD1. Germline V gives CDR1 SGHTA, CDR2 FQGNSA. CDR3 length: 15 residues. J was trimmed by 4 bases and V by 5 bases; bases with no gene match: 10. Full variable domain (remainder filled in from reference TRBV7-2 and TRBJ1-1): GAGVSQSPSNKVTEKGKDVELRCDPISGHTALYWYRQSLGQGLEFLIYFQGNSAPDKSGLPSDRFSAERTGGSVSTLTIQRTQQEDSAVYLCASSPMKGAGTEAFFGQGTRLTVV.

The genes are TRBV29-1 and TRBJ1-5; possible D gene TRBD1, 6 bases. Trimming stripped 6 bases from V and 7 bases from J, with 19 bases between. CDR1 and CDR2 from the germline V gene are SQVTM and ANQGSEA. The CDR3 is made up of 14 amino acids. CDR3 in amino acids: CSVASGTFNQPQHF. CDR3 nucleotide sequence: TGCAGCGTCGCTTCCGGGACATTTAACCAGCCCCAGCATTTT.

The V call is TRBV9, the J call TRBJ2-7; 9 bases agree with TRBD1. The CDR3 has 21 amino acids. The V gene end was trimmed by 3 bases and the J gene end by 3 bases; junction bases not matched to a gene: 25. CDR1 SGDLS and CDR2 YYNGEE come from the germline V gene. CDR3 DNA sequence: TGTGCCAGCAGCGCCAGGGCCTGGGACAGGGTTCTTTTCACATTCTTCTACGAGCAGTACTTC. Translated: CASSARAWDRVLFTFFYEQYF.

The CDR3, as DNA: TGTGCCAGCACCAGAAATTCGGTGGGGAATGAGCAGTTCTTC. Its protein product is CASTRNSVGNEQFF. V gene TRBV6-1 combines with J gene TRBJ2-1; D unresolved. Germline-derived CDR1 and CDR2 are MNHNS and SASEGT. Deletions cut 7 bases from V and 7 bases from J, with 17 bases between. CDR3 length equals 14 residues.

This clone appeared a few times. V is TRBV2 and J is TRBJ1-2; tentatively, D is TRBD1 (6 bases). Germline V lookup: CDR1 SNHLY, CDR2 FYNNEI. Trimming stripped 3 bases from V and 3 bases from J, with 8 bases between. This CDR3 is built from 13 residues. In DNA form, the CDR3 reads TGTGCCAGCAGTGAGGGGGCTGACTATGGCTACACCTTC. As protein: CASSEGADYGYTF.

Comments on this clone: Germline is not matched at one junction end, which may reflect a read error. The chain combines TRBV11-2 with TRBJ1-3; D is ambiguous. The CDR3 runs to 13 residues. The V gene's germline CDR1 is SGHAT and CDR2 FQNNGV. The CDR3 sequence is CASSLDPGSSDHF. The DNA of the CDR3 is TGTGCCAGCAGCTTAGATCCGGGATCTTCCGACCATTTT.

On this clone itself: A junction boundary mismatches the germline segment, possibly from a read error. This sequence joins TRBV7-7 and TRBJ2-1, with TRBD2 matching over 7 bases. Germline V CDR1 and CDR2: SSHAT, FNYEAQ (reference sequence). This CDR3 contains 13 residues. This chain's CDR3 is CASSPNRGDEQFF. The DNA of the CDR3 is TGTGCTAGCAGCCCCAACCGGGGGGATGAGCAGTTCTTC. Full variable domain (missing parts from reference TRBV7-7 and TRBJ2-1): GAGVSQSPRYKVTKRGQDVTLRCDPISSHATLYWYQQALGQGPEFLTYFNYEAQPDKSGLPSDRFSAERPEGSISTLTIQRTEQRDSAMYRCASSPNRGDEQFFGPGTRLTVL.

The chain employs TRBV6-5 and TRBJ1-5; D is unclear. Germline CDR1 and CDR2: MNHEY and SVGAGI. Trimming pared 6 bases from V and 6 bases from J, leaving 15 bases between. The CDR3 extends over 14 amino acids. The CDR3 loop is CASSGRWSGQPQHF. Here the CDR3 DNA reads TGTGCCAGCAGCGGACGGTGGAGTGGTCAGCCCCAGCATTTT.

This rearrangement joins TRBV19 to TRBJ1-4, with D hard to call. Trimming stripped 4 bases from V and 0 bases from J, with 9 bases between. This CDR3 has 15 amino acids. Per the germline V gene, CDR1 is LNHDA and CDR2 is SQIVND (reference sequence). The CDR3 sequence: CASSTDIATNEKLFF. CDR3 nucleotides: TGTGCCAGTAGTACCGACATCGCAACTAATGAAAAACTGTTTTTT.

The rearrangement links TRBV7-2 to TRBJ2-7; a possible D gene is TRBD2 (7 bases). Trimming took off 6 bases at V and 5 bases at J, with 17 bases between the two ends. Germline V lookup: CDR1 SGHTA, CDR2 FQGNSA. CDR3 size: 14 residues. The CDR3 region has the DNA TGTGCCAGCAGACCGGAGGGGGGGCCCCACGAGCAGTACTTC. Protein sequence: CASRPEGGPHEQYF.

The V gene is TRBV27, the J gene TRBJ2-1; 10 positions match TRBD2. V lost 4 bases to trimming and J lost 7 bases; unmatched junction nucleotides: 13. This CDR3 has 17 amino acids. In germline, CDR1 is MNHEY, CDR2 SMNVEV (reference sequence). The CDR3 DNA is TGTGCCAGCAGTTGGGGCCTAGCGGGAGTAGTCAGTAATGAGCAGTTCTTC. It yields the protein CASSWGLAGVVSNEQFF.

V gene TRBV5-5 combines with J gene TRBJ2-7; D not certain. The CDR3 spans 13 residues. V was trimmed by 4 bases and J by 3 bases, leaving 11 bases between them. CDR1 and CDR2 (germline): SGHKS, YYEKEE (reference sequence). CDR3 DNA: TGTGCCAGCAGCCCATGGACCGTCTACGAGCAGTACTTC. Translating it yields CASSPWTVYEQYF. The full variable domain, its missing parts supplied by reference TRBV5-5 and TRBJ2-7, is DAGVTQSPTHLIKTRGQQVTLRCSPISGHKSVSWYQQVLGQGPQFIFQYYEKEERGRGNFPDRFSARQFPNYSSELNVNALLLGDSALYLCASSPWTVYEQYFGPGTRLTVT.

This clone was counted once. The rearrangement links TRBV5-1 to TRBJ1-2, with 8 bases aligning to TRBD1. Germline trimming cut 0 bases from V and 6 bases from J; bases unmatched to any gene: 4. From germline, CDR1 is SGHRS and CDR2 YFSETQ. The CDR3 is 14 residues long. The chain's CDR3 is CASSLGQGANGYTF. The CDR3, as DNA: TGCGCCAGCAGCTTGGGCCAGGGGGCGAATGGCTACACCTTC.

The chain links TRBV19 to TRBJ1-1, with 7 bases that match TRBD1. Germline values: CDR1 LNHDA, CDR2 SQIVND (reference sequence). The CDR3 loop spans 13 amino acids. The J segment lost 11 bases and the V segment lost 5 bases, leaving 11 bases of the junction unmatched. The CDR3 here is CASSPRQGGRAFF. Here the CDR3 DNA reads TGTGCCAGTAGTCCCCGACAGGGAGGGAGGGCTTTCTTT.